These 14 T cell receptor beta chains were all obtained from the same sample, sequenced in a study of neurological immune-mediated disorders. One entry per CDR3 protein, called by TCRdb with MiXCR from the 5' RACE reads. This sample yields about 81,000 distinct CDR3 sequences, of which 3.5% to 5.5% are seen a single time; over 5.5% belongs to the top ten. Sample time point: longitudinal time-point 3. Sequenced material: PBMCs. Receptors originate from an older woman with multiple sclerosis.

This clonotype was detected ten times or more. The CDR3 DNA reads as TGTGCCAGCAGATTTGGGACAGGGGGAAATTCACCCCTCCACTTT. It yields the protein CASRFGTGGNSPLHF. The V gene is TRBV7-9, the J gene TRBJ1-6; 11 positions agree with TRBD1. CDR1 is SEHNR and CDR2 is FQNEAQ in the germline V gene (reference sequence). V trimming: 6 bases; J trimming: 7 bases; junction bases outside the gene matches: 5. The CDR3 spans 15 residues.

This clonotype occurred many times. The chain links TRBV6-5 to TRBJ2-5, with 7 nucleotides matching TRBD1. This CDR3 has 15 residues. Unmatched junction bases numbered 8, after V lost 2 bases and J lost 5 bases. Germline V lookup: CDR1 MNHEY, CDR2 SVGAGI. The CDR3 DNA reads TGTGCCAGCAGTTACGTACAGGGGTCAGGGGAGACCCAGTACTTC. This translates into CASSYVQGSGETQYF.

There are many counts of this clonotype. V is TRBV6-6 and J is TRBJ2-1; TRBD2 aligns across 8 bases. The CDR3 has 20 residues. Losses at the gene ends were 6 bases for V and 3 bases for J; bases not matched to a gene: 22. Looked up from germline, CDR1 is MNHNY and CDR2 is SVGAGI (reference sequence). CDR3 loop: CASSTRDYKPGGLDYNEQFF. The CDR3 DNA sequence: TGTGCCAGCAGCACCCGGGATTACAAGCCGGGGGGGCTCGACTACAATGAGCAGTTCTTC.

This clonotype has a count of ten or more. This sequence joins TRBV5-1 and TRBJ2-5; no clear D gene. The CDR3 contains 12 residues. The germline gives CDR1 SGHRS, CDR2 YFSETQ. V was shortened by 1 base and J by 3 bases, with 4 bases between the two germline ends. This CDR3 is CASSLPEETQYF. CDR3 sequence (DNA): TGCGCCAGCAGCTTGCCAGAAGAGACCCAGTACTTC.

In this sample, this clonotype turned up many times. The V gene is TRBV20-1, the J gene TRBJ2-3; D tentatively fits TRBD1 or TRBD2 (6 bases each). With 6 bases removed from V and 1 base from J, the gap between germline ends came to 17 bases. CDR1 is DFQATT and CDR2 is SNEGSKA in the germline V gene (reference sequence). This CDR3 region has 15 residues. In DNA form, the CDR3 reads TGCAGTGCAGAAGGGGGGCGGGGCCGCACAGATACGCAGTATTTT. Protein product: CSAEGGRGRTDTQYF.

This clonotype has a count of ten or more. The chain couples TRBV6-5 to TRBJ2-7, with D tentatively TRBD1 (5 bases). Germline values: CDR1 MNHEY, CDR2 SVGAGI. The CDR3 covers 15 residues. V was clipped by 0 bases and J by 3 bases, with 12 bases between them. CDR3 region: CASSYSSSGLYEQYF. In DNA form, the CDR3 reads TGTGCCAGCAGTTACTCTTCGTCAGGGCTCTACGAGCAGTACTTC.

This clonotype was observed at least ten times. The chain is built from TRBV29-1 and TRBJ2-7, with 8 positions matching TRBD1. The CDR3 consists of 12 residues. Germline CDR1 is SQVTM and CDR2 is ANQGSEA. V trimming: 6 bases; J trimming: 3 bases; junction bases outside the gene matches: 4. The CDR3 DNA sequence: TGCAGCGTGGTAGACAGGGGCTACGAGCAGTACTTC. It specifies CSVVDRGYEQYF.

Ten or more counts support this clonotype. The chain couples TRBV20-1 to TRBJ2-7, with D perhaps given as TRBD1 or TRBD2 (5 bases each). The CDR3 contains 13 residues. V was clipped by 6 bases and J by 3 bases, with 15 bases between them. Per the germline V gene, CDR1 is DFQATT and CDR2 is SNEGSKA (reference sequence). The CDR3 nucleotides are TGCAGTGCAAACCGGGACGGACGCTACGAGCAGTACTTC. It specifies CSANRDGRYEQYF.

This clonotype was observed at least ten times. CDR3: CASSLVGQGSYEQYF. DNA of the CDR3: TGTGCCAGCAGCTTAGTGGGACAGGGCTCCTACGAGCAGTACTTC. The rearrangement links TRBV7-6 to TRBJ2-7, with 9 bases that match TRBD1. The CDR3 covers 15 residues. J was trimmed by 0 bases and V by 1 base; bases with no gene match: 1. Germline CDR1 SGHVS, CDR2 FNYEAQ. The variable domain in full, with the rest retrieved from reference TRBV7-6 and TRBJ2-7, is GAGVSQSPRYKVTKRGQDVALRCDPISGHVSLYWYRQALGQGPEFLTYFNYEAQQDKSGLPNDRFSAERPEGSISTLTIQRTEQRDSAMYRCASSLVGQGSYEQYFGPGTRLTVT.

This clonotype came up many times. For the CDR3, the DNA is TGTGCCATCAGTGGACAGGAGACCAATGGCTACACCTTC. It codes for CAISGQETNGYTF. The V gene is TRBV10-3, the J gene TRBJ1-2, with a weak D call TRBD1 (6 bases). Germline V gene sequence: CDR1 ENHRY, CDR2 SYGVKD. This CDR3 comprises 13 residues. Trimming removed 4 bases from V and 6 bases from J, with 12 bases in between.

This clonotype was seen repeatedly, ten times or more. In nucleotides, the CDR3 is TGTGCCAGCAGCTTGGTAGGGGAAGCTTTCTTT. Translated, it gives CASSLVGEAFF. The chain couples TRBV5-8 to TRBJ1-1; unclear D gene. V dropped 0 bases and J dropped 8 bases, with 5 bases sitting between them. The CDR3 has 11 residues. In germline, CDR1 is SGHTS, CDR2 YDEGEE.

The table lists this clonotype with many counts. The chain joins TRBV5-1 to TRBJ2-7, with D possibly matching TRBD1 (6 bases). The CDR3 contains 14 residues. CDR1 is SGHRS, CDR2 YFSETQ, per germline. The V and J ends lost 5 bases and 2 bases respectively, with 14 bases between them. CDR3 bases: TGCGCCAGCAGGCTACAGGGTACCACCTACGAGCAGTACTTC. The encoded protein is CASRLQGTTYEQYF.

This clonotype was observed many times. The chain joins TRBV5-1 to TRBJ1-1, with D possibly being TRBD1 (6 bases). The V end lost 7 bases, the J end lost 3 bases, and 10 bases lay between the germline ends. The germline gives CDR1 SGHRS, CDR2 YFSETQ. The CDR3 runs to 12 residues. This CDR3 is CASGTGYTEAFF. The CDR3 DNA reads TGCGCCAGCGGAACAGGGTACACTGAAGCTTTCTTT.

Ten or more counts support this clonotype. This chain joins TRBV7-9 and TRBJ1-3; 7 nucleotides line up with TRBD1. Germline assignment: CDR1 SEHNR and CDR2 FQNEAQ (reference sequence). Losses at the gene ends were 5 bases for V and 6 bases for J; bases not matched to a gene: 7. CDR3 length: 14 residues. The CDR3, as DNA: TGTGCCAGCAGCCGGGGACAGCTAATAAACACCATATATTTT. This translates into CASSRGQLINTIYF.